What follows are 29 T cell receptor beta chains derived from one specimen sequenced in a study of shared clonotypes between healthy human individuals. Naive CD8 cells comprised CD45RO-negative, CCR7-positively selected cells, excluding terminally differentiated effector memory CD45RA+ cells. Generated by immunoSEQ multiplex PCR, the TCRdb table keeps only in-frame clones and is missing some. The sample yields about 2.2 million clones, roughly 95% seen once. The sample consisted of naive CD8+ T cells from PBMCs. These receptors originate from a man between 18 and 29 years old in good health. Some clones in this sample may be carry-over from other donors' samples.

A single count supports this clone. The V and J genes are TRBV12-5 and TRBJ2-1; D uncertain. The germline V and J ends were trimmed by 9 bases and 0 bases, with 15 bases remaining between them. Germline-derived CDR1 and CDR2 are LGHNT and FRNRAP. The CDR3 length is 15 residues. In nucleotides, the CDR3 is TGTGCTAGCACCTCGGGCCCGAGCTCCTACAATGAGCAGTTCTTC. It translates to CASTSGPSSYNEQFF.

Turning to this clone: Other nucleotide sequences in the sample specify the same CDR3. DNA for the CDR3: TGTGCCAGCAGCTTACCCGGACACGAGCAGTACTTC. As protein: CASSLPGHEQYF. V and J are TRBV7-9 and TRBJ2-7; D unclear. CDR3 length: 12 amino acids. Trimming cost V 2 bases and J 5 bases, with 7 bases left between them. The V gene's germline CDR1 is SEHNR and CDR2 FQNEAQ (reference sequence).

This rearrangement joins TRBV9 to TRBJ2-7; TRBD2 matches at 10 bases. The junction had 8 bases not matched to a gene; V was cut back by 0 bases and J by 5 bases. The germline V gene encodes CDR1 SGDLS and CDR2 YYNGEE. The CDR3 spans 16 residues. CDR3 residues: CASSVDVAGGWDEQYF. CDR3 DNA sequence: TGTGCCAGCAGCGTAGATGTAGCGGGAGGATGGGACGAGCAGTACTTC.

Points on this clone: In the same sample, other DNA sequences code for this CDR3. The chain has TRBV6-1 and TRBJ2-7; 10 positions agree with TRBD1. Germline assignment: CDR1 MNHNS and CDR2 SASEGT. With V trimmed by 8 bases and J by 2 bases, 3 bases remained unmatched. The CDR3 consists of 13 residues. The CDR3 protein is CASRGQGAYEQYF. CDR3 bases: TGTGCCAGCCGTGGACAGGGGGCCTACGAGCAGTACTTC.

The rearrangement joins TRBV7-9 to TRBJ2-3; no definite D call. This CDR3 has 14 residues. V was clipped by 5 bases and J by 2 bases, with 11 bases between them. The germline V gene encodes CDR1 SEHNR and CDR2 FQNEAQ (reference sequence). CDR3 coding DNA: TGTGCCAGCAGCCCGCGATTGGACACAGATACGCAGTATTTT. Translated, it gives CASSPRLDTDTQYF.

The genes are TRBV30 and TRBJ1-1; the D is unclear. With 3 bases removed from V and 4 bases from J, the gap between germline ends came to 18 bases. Germline V gene data show CDR1 as GTSNPN and CDR2 as SVGIG (reference sequence). CDR3 length: 15 amino acids. The CDR3: CAWSGAPPPGTEAFF. CDR3 sequence (DNA): TGTGCCTGGAGCGGCGCTCCCCCACCAGGCACTGAAGCTTTCTTT.

On this clone: Different DNA sequences within this sample yield the same CDR3. This sequence joins TRBV25-1 and TRBJ1-3; 8 bases are shared with TRBD1. The CDR3 is 14 residues long. The germline CDR1 and CDR2 sequences are MGHDK and SYGVNS. The ends lost 6 bases at V and 1 base at J; junction bases unmatched: 2. The CDR3 spells CASSDRGSGNTIYF. The CDR3 DNA follows: TGTGCCAGCAGCGACAGGGGATCTGGAAACACCATATATTTT.

This sequence joins TRBV11-2 and TRBJ2-3; D is possibly TRBD1 (5 bases). V was shortened by 1 base and J by 3 bases, with 23 bases between the two germline ends. CDR3 length: 19 amino acids. Germline lookup yields CDR1 SGHAT and CDR2 FQNNGV. The CDR3 DNA reads as TGTGCCAGCAGCTTAGGTCCGGGTAGGCGACAGCCAGAAACAGATACGCAGTATTTT. Translated, it gives CASSLGPGRRQPETDTQYF.

This clone was picked up a small number of times. The chain has TRBV27 and TRBJ1-5; D is unresolved. Germline loops: CDR1 MNHEY, CDR2 SMNVEV (reference sequence). The CDR3 runs to 14 residues. Trimming left V 5 bases short and J 0 bases short, with 8 bases between. CDR3 sequence: CASSRDGSNQPQHF. The CDR3 coding sequence is TGTGCCAGCAGTAGAGACGGTAGCAATCAGCCCCAGCATTTT.

The V and J genes are TRBV9 and TRBJ2-1, with 7 positions matching TRBD2. The CDR3 runs to 21 residues. Per germline, CDR1 SGDLS and CDR2 YYNGEE. With V trimmed by 3 bases and J by 2 bases, 23 bases remained unmatched. CDR3 in amino acids: CASSGPLISGRPSETYNEQFF. The CDR3 DNA follows: TGTGCCAGCAGCGGTCCCCTGATTAGCGGGCGACCTTCAGAAACCTACAATGAGCAGTTCTTC.

The chain has TRBV9 and TRBJ2-3; 9 bases map to TRBD2. V shed 1 base, J shed 4 bases, and the junction held 7 bases outside the gene matches. The germline V gene has CDR1 SGDLS and CDR2 YYNGEE. This CDR3 region has 16 residues. The CDR3, as DNA: TGTGCCAGCAGCGTATATAGCGGGAGTATCCCAGATACGCAGTATTTT. Protein product: CASSVYSGSIPDTQYF.

On this clone itself: Distinct nucleotide sequences in the sample also encode this CDR3. The chain is built from TRBV5-1 and TRBJ1-1; TRBD1 matches at 8 bases. Looked up from germline, CDR1 is SGHRS and CDR2 is YFSETQ. The ends lost 5 bases at V and 0 bases at J; junction bases unmatched: 9. CDR3 length: 16 amino acids. The CDR3 loop reads CASRPDRVSVNTEAFF. As DNA, the CDR3 is TGCGCCAGCAGGCCGGACAGGGTCTCGGTGAACACTGAAGCTTTCTTT.

This chain links TRBV9 with TRBJ2-4, with 7 positions matching TRBD2. The CDR3 contains 15 residues. Looked up from germline, CDR1 is SGDLS and CDR2 is YYNGEE. The V gene end was trimmed by 0 bases and the J gene end by 1 base; junction bases not matched to a gene: 1. CDR3 in DNA: TGTGCCAGCAGCGTAGGCGGGAGTGCCAAAAACATTCAGTACTTC. Residues: CASSVGGSAKNIQYF. Looking up the rest from reference TRBV9 and TRBJ2-4 gives the full variable domain: DSGVTQTPKHLITATGQRVTLRCSPRSGDLSVYWYQQSLDQGLQFLIQYYNGEERAKGNILERFSAQQFPDLHSELNLSSLELGDSALYFCASSVGGSAKNIQYFGAGTRLSVL.

The rearrangement joins TRBV6-6 to TRBJ1-4, with D unclear. V lost 2 bases to trimming and J lost 0 bases, with 10 bases between them. CDR3 length equals 16 residues. Germline assignment: CDR1 MNHNY and CDR2 SVGAGI (reference sequence). The CDR3 spells CASSYVESSTNEKLFF. In DNA, the CDR3 is TGTGCCAGCAGTTACGTAGAATCTTCAACTAATGAAAAACTGTTTTTT.

The rearrangement joins TRBV18 to TRBJ1-1, with D maybe TRBD1 (5 bases). The V end was cut by 3 bases, the J end by 0 bases, with 14 bases between. This CDR3 spans 16 amino acids. CDR1 is KGHSH, CDR2 LQKENI, per germline. The CDR3 bases are TGTGCCAGCTCACCCGAATTTTCACAGGTGAACACTGAAGCTTTCTTT. It encodes CASSPEFSQVNTEAFF.

The gene calls are TRBV10-3 and TRBJ1-2; 7 bases agree with TRBD1. V trimming: 3 bases; J trimming: 5 bases; junction bases outside the gene matches: 21. This CDR3 is built from 19 residues. Germline V lookup: CDR1 ENHRY, CDR2 SYGVKD. Here the CDR3 DNA reads TGTGCCATCAGTGACCCTGAGCTCCTGACAGGGCCATACTATTATGGCTACACCTTC. Encoded protein: CAISDPELLTGPYYYGYTF.

The chain uses TRBV10-3 and TRBJ2-7; 7 nucleotides line up with TRBD1. Germline V gene lookup returns CDR1 ENHRY and CDR2 SYGVKD. With 6 bases clipped from V and 2 bases from J, the junction kept 4 bases outside the gene matches. This CDR3 contains 13 residues. CDR3: CAIRDTGAYEQYF. For the CDR3, the DNA is TGTGCCATCAGGGACACAGGGGCCTACGAGCAGTACTTC.

The sample holds a few counts of this clone. The chain joins TRBV11-2 to TRBJ2-4, with unresolved D. This CDR3 is built from 11 residues. Germline V gene sequence: CDR1 SGHAT, CDR2 FQNNGV. The V end was cut by 5 bases, the J end by 6 bases, with 5 bases between. Written as DNA, the CDR3 is TGTGCCAGCAGCCAAGTAAACATTCAGTACTTC. Protein: CASSQVNIQYF.

The V and J genes are TRBV7-9 and TRBJ2-7; D is uncertain. V lost 4 bases and J 6 bases, leaving 10 bases between the germline ends. This CDR3 is built from 12 residues. Germline V gene data show CDR1 as SEHNR and CDR2 as FQNEAQ (reference sequence). Here the CDR3 reads CASSSPGFEQYF. The CDR3 DNA sequence: TGTGCCAGCAGCTCCCCTGGGTTCGAGCAGTACTTC. Full variable domain (missing parts from reference TRBV7-9 and TRBJ2-7): DTGVSQNPRHKITKRGQNVTFRCDPISEHNRLYWYRQTLGQGPEFLTYFQNEAQLEKSRLLSDRFSAERPKGSFSTLEIQRTEQGDSAMYLCASSSPGFEQYFGPGTRLTVT.

DNA of the CDR3: TGTGCCAGCAGTGAATATCAGGGGACAGATACGCAGTATTTT. This translates into CASSEYQGTDTQYF. The J gene is TRBJ2-3, the V gene TRBV27, with D maybe TRBD1 (6 bases). This CDR3 comprises 14 residues. CDR1 is MNHEY and CDR2 is SMNVEV in the germline V gene (reference sequence). The V end was cut by 5 bases, the J end by 3 bases, with 12 bases between.

V usage is TRBV11-2 and J usage is TRBJ2-7; 7 positions agree with TRBD1. Germline trimming cut 2 bases from V and 2 bases from J; bases unmatched to any gene: 6. CDR1 and CDR2 from the germline V gene are SGHAT and FQNNGV. The CDR3 is made up of 15 amino acids. CDR3: CASSLSGTAAYEQYF. The DNA for the CDR3 is TGTGCCAGCAGCTTATCCGGGACAGCGGCCTACGAGCAGTACTTC.

The chain recombines TRBV2 with TRBJ2-5; maybe TRBD2 (6 bases). The CDR3 covers 15 residues. The germline CDR1 and CDR2 sequences are SNHLY and FYNNEI. The V end lost 0 bases, the J end lost 5 bases, and 13 bases lay between the germline ends. CDR3 in amino acids: CASSEAFGGRETQYF. The CDR3 region has the DNA TGTGCCAGCAGTGAAGCGTTCGGGGGTCGGGAGACCCAGTACTTC.

This rearrangement joins TRBV11-2 to TRBJ2-7; D is possibly TRBD2 (5 bases). In germline, CDR1 is SGHAT, CDR2 FQNNGV. The CDR3 contains 14 residues. The V gene lost 3 bases and the J gene lost 2 bases, with 11 bases spanning the gap. The CDR3 DNA is TGTGCCAGCAGCTTCGGACTGGATCCCTACGAGCAGTACTTC. It encodes CASSFGLDPYEQYF.

The V call is TRBV27, the J call TRBJ1-1, with 7 bases lining up with TRBD1. V shed 5 bases, J shed 4 bases, and the junction held 10 bases outside the gene matches. In germline, CDR1 is MNHEY, CDR2 SMNVEV (reference sequence). This CDR3 is built from 15 residues. CDR3 in DNA: TGTGCCAGCAGTCACTTAGGGGGCGAGGGCACTGAAGCTTTCTTT. Its translation: CASSHLGGEGTEAFF.

This chain connects TRBV7-9 to TRBJ2-7; no clear D gene. The germline gives CDR1 SEHNR, CDR2 FQNEAQ (reference sequence). The CDR3 has 13 amino acids. V was pared by 1 base and J by 7 bases, with 11 bases between. The CDR3 DNA is TGTGCCAGCAGCTTAGTCCTTCTCCGAGAGCAGTACTTC. As protein: CASSLVLLREQYF.

This chain joins TRBV28 and TRBJ2-1; 14 bases are a match to TRBD2. CDR3 size: 17 residues. The J segment lost 7 bases and the V segment lost 3 bases, leaving 8 bases of the junction unmatched. Germline V gene sequence: CDR1 MDHEN, CDR2 SYDVKM. CDR3 region: CASSFGPGTSGSNEQFF. CDR3 nucleotide sequence: TGTGCCAGCAGTTTTGGGCCGGGGACTAGCGGGAGTAATGAGCAGTTCTTC.

This chain uses TRBV6-6 with TRBJ2-7; tentatively, D is TRBD2 (7 bases). This CDR3 has 14 amino acids. V lost 2 bases and J 3 bases, leaving 11 bases between the germline ends. Germline V gene lookup returns CDR1 MNHNY and CDR2 SVGAGI (reference sequence). The CDR3: CASSYEGGGYEQYF. The CDR3 region has the DNA TGTGCCAGCAGTTACGAGGGAGGGGGCTACGAGCAGTACTTC.

This clone has just a few counts. The CDR3 DNA reads as TGTGCCAGCATCAAGGGGGAGGTCGGCACTGAAGCTTTCTTT. Amino acid sequence: CASIKGEVGTEAFF. The chain combines TRBV25-1 with TRBJ1-1; maybe TRBD1 (6 bases). CDR3 size: 14 residues. Germline values: CDR1 MGHDK, CDR2 SYGVNS. Trimming removed 7 bases at V and 4 bases at J, with 16 bases between.

The J gene is TRBJ1-5, the V gene TRBV7-9; D not resolved. The CDR3 is 15 residues long. V was shortened by 6 bases and J by 0 bases, with 12 bases between the two germline ends. Looked up from germline, CDR1 is SEHNR and CDR2 is FQNEAQ (reference sequence). Written as DNA, the CDR3 is TGTGCCAGCAGTTCCTCTAGATATAGCAATCAGCCCCAGCATTTT. This gives the protein CASSSSRYSNQPQHF. The whole variable domain, filled in from reference TRBV7-9 and TRBJ1-5, reads DTGVSQNPRHKITKRGQNVTFRCDPISEHNRLYWYRQTLGQGPEFLTYFQNEAQLEKSRLLSDRFSAERPKGSFSTLEIQRTEQGDSAMYLCASSSSRYSNQPQHFGDGTRLSIL.